A selection of T cell receptor beta chains follows, all from one sample in a study of blood T cell repertoires in COVID-19. Libraries were prepared by immunoSEQ multiplex PCR; TCRdb keeps only in-frame clonotypes and omits some of them. The sample has a few hundred thousand clones; roughly 89% are singletons. Sequencing was carried out using peripheral blood. Receptor source: a man aged 18 to 30 with COVID-19, enrolled during active disease. Both conserved end residues are part of each CDR3. The D gene is left open where the match is weak. Clone size is given for some rows only: seen once, a few or many times, or a class if the clone is expanded.

TRBV7-8	TRBD2	TRBJ2-1	-	TGTGCCAGCAGCCCGAGCGCGTCTAGCGGAGACAATGAGCAGTTCTTC	CASSPSASSGDNEQFF
TRBV4-1	TRBD1	TRBJ2-7	-	TGCGCCAGCAGCCACCCCCTGGGCCGGGACAGGGTCAACGAGCAGTACTTC	CASSHPLGRDRVNEQYF
TRBV5-4	TRBD1	TRBJ1-1	once	TGTGCCAGCAGCCCACCAGGGACAGACCGTGAAGCTTTCTTT	CASSPPGTDREAFF
TRBV4-1	-	TRBJ2-1	-	TGCGCCAGCAGCCAAGGTTCCGTAGCGGTCTACAATGAGCAGTTCTTC	CASSQGSVAVYNEQFF
TRBV7-2	-	TRBJ2-5	-	TGTGCCAGCAGCTTACGGGGACACCCAGAAGAGACCCAGTACTTC	CASSLRGHPEETQYF
TRBV6-5	TRBD1	TRBJ2-7	-	TGTGCCAGCAGTTACCCGACAGGGGTCTACGAGCAGTACTTC	CASSYPTGVYEQYF
TRBV4-1	-	TRBJ1-5	once	TGCGCCAGCAGCCAAGAGCCGGGAAGTCAGCCCCAGCATTTT	CASSQEPGSQPQHF
TRBV19	-	TRBJ1-2	-	TGTGCCAGTAGTCCGGGAGGAGCGGGGGATTACTATGGCTACACCTTC	CASSPGGAGDYYGYTF
TRBV6-2/TRBV6-3	TRBD2	TRBJ2-3	-	TGTGCCAGCAGTTACCCTGGACTAGCGGGGGGCACAGATACGCAGTATTTT	CASSYPGLAGGTDTQYF
TRBV6-5	TRBD1	TRBJ1-1	-	TGTGCCAGCAGCCCCCGGGACAGGGGGAACACTGAAGCTTTCTTT	CASSPRDRGNTEAFF
TRBV15	-	TRBJ2-1	-	TGTGCCACCAGCAGAGATCGGCACAGCTCCTACAATGAGCAGTTCTTC	CATSRDRHSSYNEQFF
TRBV5-1	-	TRBJ2-2	-	TGCGCCAGCAGCTACGGGGTCATCACCGGGGAGCTGTTTTTT	CASSYGVITGELFF
TRBV9	-	TRBJ2-2	-	TGTGCCAGCAGCGCCCAACCTCTCGGGGGGGAGCTGTTTTTT	CASSAQPLGGELFF
TRBV19	-	TRBJ2-5	-	TGTGCCAGTAGTATGAGACAGCATCAAGAGACCCAGTACTTC	CASSMRQHQETQYF
TRBV5-1	TRBD2	TRBJ2-1	-	TGCGCCAGCAGCCTCAGACTAGCGGGGAATATGAATGAGCAGTTCTTC	CASSLRLAGNMNEQFF
TRBV24-1	TRBD1	TRBJ2-3	-	TGTGCCACCAGAGCTACGAAGGGACAGGGGGGCACAGATACGCAGTATTTT	CATRATKGQGGTDTQYF
TRBV29-1	TRBD2	TRBJ2-3	-	TGCAGCGTTGCCCCCGGGGGGACAGATACGCAGTATTTT	CSVAPGGTDTQYF
TRBV5-8	-	TRBJ2-1	-	TGTGCCAGCAGCTTGGACCCTCGCCAGGATGAGCAGTTCTTC	CASSLDPRQDEQFF
TRBV27	-	TRBJ2-7	-	TGTGCCAGCAGTTTAGGTGGGCCCTCCTACGAGCAGTACTTC	CASSLGGPSYEQYF
TRBV3-1/TRBV3-2	-	TRBJ2-2	-	TGTGCTACTACAACAACCGACACCGGGGAGCTGTTTTTT	CATTTTDTGELFF
TRBV11-2	TRBD1	TRBJ1-3	once	TGTGCCAGCAGCTTAGATCGGGGGAACAGGGGCTCTGGAAACACCATATATTTT	CASSLDRGNRGSGNTIYF
TRBV6-2/TRBV6-3	TRBD1	TRBJ2-3	-	TGTGCCAGCAGTTACTTCAGGGGGCGCGCAGATACGCAGTATTTT	CASSYFRGRADTQYF
TRBV2	TRBD2	TRBJ2-7	-	TGTGCCAGCCGGACTAGTAGAGGCTCCTACGAGCAGTACTTC	CASRTSRGSYEQYF
TRBV12-5	TRBD1	TRBJ1-3	once	TGTGCTAGTGGTTTGAGACCGAGATGGACAGGGGGATTCCGTTCTGGAAACACCATATATTTT	CASGLRPRWTGGFRSGNTIYF
TRBV6-5	TRBD2	TRBJ2-1	few	TGTGCCAGCAAGGGACTAGCGGGTTCCTACAATGAGCAGTTCTTC	CASKGLAGSYNEQFF
TRBV10-3	TRBD2	TRBJ2-2	-	TGTGCCATCAGCCAGACCACTACTTCTAGCGGGGGCGACGGCGGGGAGCTGTTTTTT	CAISQTTTSSGGDGGELFF
TRBV4-1	-	TRBJ2-2	-	TGCGCCAGCAGCCAATTCAGGGGCGGGGAGCTGTTTTTT	CASSQFRGGELFF
TRBV4-1	-	TRBJ1-6	-	TGCGCCAGCAGCCCCGGACAGAATTCACCCCTCCACTTT	CASSPGQNSPLHF
TRBV5-3	-	TRBJ1-5	-	TGTGCCAGAAGCTTCGCCCCACGGGGGGACGGCAATCAGCCCCAGCATTTT	CARSFAPRGDGNQPQHF
TRBV5-1	-	TRBJ1-5	-	TGCGCCAGCAGCTTGGGGGCTGGCAATCAGCCCCAGCATTTT	CASSLGAGNQPQHF
TRBV5-4	TRBD2	TRBJ2-7	-	TGTGCCAGCAGCTTGTCCGGGAGGGCCTACGAGCAGTACTTC	CASSLSGRAYEQYF
TRBV5-1	-	TRBJ1-1	-	TGCGCCAGCAGCTTTAAGGGGTACACTGAAGCTTTCTTT	CASSFKGYTEAFF
TRBV11-3	-	TRBJ1-6	-	TGTGCCATTCGCCACAGGGACGCGGACAATTCACCCCTCCACTTT	CAIRHRDADNSPLHF
TRBV12-5	TRBD1	TRBJ1-1	-	TGTGCTAGTGGTTTGCCCCGTCAGGGACAGGGGACTGAAGCTTTCTTT	CASGLPRQGQGTEAFF
TRBV30	-	TRBJ2-7	-	TGTGCCTGGAGTGCAAACGGCAGGGGTTACGAGCAGTACTTC	CAWSANGRGYEQYF
TRBV19	TRBD2	TRBJ2-7	-	TGTGCCAGTAGTATGGGGCTAGCGGGATCCTACGAGCAGTACTTC	CASSMGLAGSYEQYF
TRBV14	TRBD1	TRBJ2-7	-	TGTGCCAGCAGCCAACTCGGGACAGGGGGATACGAGCAGTACTTC	CASSQLGTGGYEQYF
TRBV6-5	-	TRBJ2-3	-	TGTGCCAGCAGTTACTCGCGAGCGGCTAACACAGATACGCAGTATTTT	CASSYSRAANTDTQYF
TRBV5-1	-	TRBJ2-2	-	TGCGCCAGCAGCTTCCGTGAGTCCACCGGGGAGCTGTTTTTT	CASSFRESTGELFF
TRBV19	TRBD1	TRBJ2-2	-	TGTGCCAGTAGTCCAATGGACAGGGGATATACGAACACCGGGGAGCTGTTTTTT	CASSPMDRGYTNTGELFF
TRBV29-1	-	TRBJ1-2	once	TGCAGCGTTGACAGGGCTTATGGCTACACCTTC	CSVDRAYGYTF
TRBV19	-	TRBJ1-2	-	TGTGCCAGTAGTATCCTCAGGGGTGGCTACACCTTC	CASSILRGGYTF
TRBV7-8	TRBD2	TRBJ2-1	-	TGTGCCAGCAGCCTGACTAGCGGGGGGACCAATGAGCAGTTCTTC	CASSLTSGGTNEQFF
TRBV7-9	TRBD1	TRBJ2-5	once	TGTGCCAGCAGCGAGCTCAGGGGGCGGGAGACCCAGTACTTC	CASSELRGRETQYF
TRBV24-1	TRBD2	TRBJ2-3	-	TGTGCCACCAGTGATGGGAGGGGAGATACGCAGTATTTT	CATSDGRGDTQYF
TRBV27	-	TRBJ1-5	-	TGTGCCAGCAGTTTATCATACAATCAGCCCCAGCATTTT	CASSLSYNQPQHF
TRBV18	-	TRBJ2-7	few	TGTGCCAGCTCACCAATCGTTTCAGACGAGCAGTACTTC	CASSPIVSDEQYF
TRBV3-1/TRBV3-2	-	TRBJ1-2	once	TGTGCCAGCAGCCCCGGCGGAGCCTATGGCTACACCTTC	CASSPGGAYGYTF
TRBV7-9	-	TRBJ1-1	once	TGTGCCAGCAGCTTAGCGCAGGGGAACACTGAAGCTTTCTTT	CASSLAQGNTEAFF
TRBV24-1	TRBD2	TRBJ2-1	-	TGTGCCACCAGTGACCGAGGACTAGCGGGAGATAATGAGCAGTTCTTC	CATSDRGLAGDNEQFF
TRBV19	TRBD2	TRBJ2-1	-	TGTGCCAGTAGTATCGCGCTAGCGGAGTACAATGAGCAGTTCTTC	CASSIALAEYNEQFF
TRBV27	-	TRBJ1-5	-	TGTGCCAGCAGTTTATACGCTGGGGCAAATCAGCCCCAGCATTTT	CASSLYAGANQPQHF
TRBV6-1	TRBD2	TRBJ2-1	-	TGTGCCAGCAGTGAAAGGGGTAGCGGGAGCTATGAGCAGTTCTTC	CASSERGSGSYEQFF
TRBV5-1	TRBD2	TRBJ2-2	-	TGCGCCAGCAGCTTGGGTACTAGCGGTAACACCGGGGAGCTGTTTTTT	CASSLGTSGNTGELFF
TRBV24-1	TRBD1	TRBJ2-5	-	TGTGCCACCAGTGAGGCAGGGGGAGTTCAAGAGACCCAGTACTTC	CATSEAGGVQETQYF
TRBV12-3/TRBV12-4	-	TRBJ2-3	-	TGTGCCAGCAGATCTAGCACAGATACGCAGTATTTT	CASRSSTDTQYF
TRBV11-2	TRBD2	TRBJ2-7	-	TGTGCCAGCAGCTTAGTGGCGGGAGCCTACGAGCAGTACTTC	CASSLVAGAYEQYF